The clone carrying this T cell receptor beta chain was seen only once. The record originates from a study of control samples from healthy donors and cancer patients. There are 15 residues in the CDR3. In germline, CDR1 is SGHKS, CDR2 YYEKEE (reference sequence). V shed 0 bases and J shed 0 bases, with 10 bases lying between them. Clones were sequenced by immunoSEQ multiplex PCR, and TCRdb holds only the in-frame ones, with some missing. The sample has about 120,000 clones, more than 80% seen once; the top ten hold 30% to 50%. Sequenced material: blood. The genes are TRBV5-5 and TRBJ2-7; D is ambiguous. This clonotype was obtained from a man between 50 and 59 years old in good health. CDR3 in DNA: TGTGCCAGCAGCTTGGAATTGGGAACCTCCTACGAGCAGTACTTC. This encodes CASSLELGTSYEQYF.